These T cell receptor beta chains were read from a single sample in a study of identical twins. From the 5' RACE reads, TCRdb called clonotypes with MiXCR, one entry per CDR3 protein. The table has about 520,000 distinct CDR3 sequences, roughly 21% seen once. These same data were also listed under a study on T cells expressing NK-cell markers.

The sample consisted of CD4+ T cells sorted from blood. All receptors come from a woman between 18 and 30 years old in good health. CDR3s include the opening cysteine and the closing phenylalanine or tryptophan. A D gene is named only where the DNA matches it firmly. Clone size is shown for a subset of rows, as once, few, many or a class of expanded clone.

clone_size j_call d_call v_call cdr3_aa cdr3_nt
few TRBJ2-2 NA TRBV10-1 CASSRGRIGELFF TGCGCCAGCAGTAGGGGTCGGATCGGGGAGCTGTTTTTT
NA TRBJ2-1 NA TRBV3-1 CASSQDRDGVPSYNEQFF TGTGCCAGCAGCCAAGATCGGGACGGGGTCCCCTCCTACAATGAGCAGTTCTTC
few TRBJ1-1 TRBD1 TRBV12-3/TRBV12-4 CATSGGVMDTEAFF TGTGCCACCTCAGGGGGGGTGATGGACACTGAAGCTTTCTTT
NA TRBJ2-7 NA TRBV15 CATSRGSRTLPSYEQYF TGTGCCACCAGCAGGGGGTCGCGTACGCTACCCTCCTACGAGCAGTACTTC
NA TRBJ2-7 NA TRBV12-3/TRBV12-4 CASSLAGEGYEQYF TGTGCCAGCAGTTTAGCGGGAGAAGGCTACGAGCAGTACTTC
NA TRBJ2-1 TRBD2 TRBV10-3 CAIRPGTSGTVSYNEQFF TGTGCCATCAGACCCGGGACTAGCGGGACGGTCTCCTACAATGAGCAGTTCTTC
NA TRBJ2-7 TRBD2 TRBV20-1 CSARPGLAAYEQYF TGCAGTGCTAGACCGGGACTAGCCGCCTACGAGCAGTACTTC
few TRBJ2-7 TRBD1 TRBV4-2 CASSQATGALYEQYF TGTGCCAGCAGCCAAGCCACAGGGGCGTTATACGAGCAGTACTTC
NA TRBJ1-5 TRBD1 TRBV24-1 CATSDSTGVQPQHF TGTGCCACCAGTGATAGTACAGGGGTACAGCCCCAGCATTTT
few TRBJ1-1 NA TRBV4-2 CASSLNGAQNTEAFF TGTGCCAGCAGCCTGAATGGGGCACAGAACACTGAAGCTTTCTTT
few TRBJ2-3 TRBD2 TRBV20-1 CSATPAGGKTQYF TGCAGTGCCACCCCAGCGGGAGGGAAGACGCAGTATTTT
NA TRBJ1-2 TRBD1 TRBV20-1 CSAPTYRGYGYTF TGCAGTGCTCCTACGTACAGGGGATATGGCTACACCTTC
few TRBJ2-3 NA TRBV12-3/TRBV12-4 CASSFWGSLKYF TGTGCCAGCAGTTTTTGGGGGAGTTTAAAGTATTTT
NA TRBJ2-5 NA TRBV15 CATSRLGRRLMTQYF TGTGCCACCAGCAGACTTGGACGGAGGTTGATGACCCAGTACTTC
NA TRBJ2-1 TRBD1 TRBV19 CASSTRYRGALENEQFF TGTGCCAGTAGTACCCGATACAGGGGGGCACTTGAGAATGAGCAGTTCTTC
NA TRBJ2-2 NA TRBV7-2 CASSPEMATTGELFF TGTGCCAGCAGCCCTGAGATGGCAACGACCGGGGAGCTGTTTTTT
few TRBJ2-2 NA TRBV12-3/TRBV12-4 CASSLGRITGELFF TGTGCCAGCAGTCTGGGGAGGATCACCGGGGAGCTGTTTTTT
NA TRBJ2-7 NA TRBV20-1 CSAGGGGRRREQYF TGCAGTGCCGGAGGCGGGGGCCGCCGCCGCGAGCAGTACTTC
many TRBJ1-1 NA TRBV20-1 CSASLRLAEAFF TGCAGTGCTAGTTTGCGCCTTGCTGAAGCTTTCTTT
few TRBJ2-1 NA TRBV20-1 CSASGKEGQSYNEQFF TGCAGTGCTAGCGGGAAGGAGGGTCAGTCCTACAATGAGCAGTTCTTC
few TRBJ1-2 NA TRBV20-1 CSAPRTEANYGYTF TGCAGTGCTCCTCGGACAGAGGCTAACTATGGCTACACCTTC
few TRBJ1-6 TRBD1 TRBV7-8 CASSFGRRQGASPLHF TGTGCCAGCAGCTTCGGTCGCCGACAGGGAGCCTCACCCCTCCACTTT
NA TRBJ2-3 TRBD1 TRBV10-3 CAISSGTGRTDTQYF TGTGCCATCAGTTCCGGGACAGGGAGGACAGATACGCAGTATTTT
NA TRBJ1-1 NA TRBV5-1 CASRTQGLPSTEAFF TGCGCCAGCAGAACGCAGGGTCTCCCATCCACTGAAGCTTTCTTT
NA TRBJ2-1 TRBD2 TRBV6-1 CASSPSGGADNEQFF TGTGCCAGCAGTCCTAGCGGGGGGGCCGACAATGAGCAGTTCTTC
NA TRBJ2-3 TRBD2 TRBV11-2 CASRPPGLAGGRFGNTQYF TGTGCCAGCAGACCTCCGGGACTAGCGGGAGGGCGGTTTGGAAATACGCAGTATTTT
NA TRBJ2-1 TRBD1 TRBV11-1 CASSSLITSFPGQPYNEQFF TGTGCCAGCAGCTCCCTAATTACGTCCTTCCCGGGACAGCCCTACAATGAGCAGTTCTTC
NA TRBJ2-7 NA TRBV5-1 CASSFAVTGNYYEQYF TGCGCCAGCAGCTTCGCCGTTACAGGGAACTACTACGAGCAGTACTTC
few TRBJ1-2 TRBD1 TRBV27 CASSRQGDFNYGYTF TGTGCCAGCAGTAGACAGGGAGACTTTAACTATGGCTACACCTTC
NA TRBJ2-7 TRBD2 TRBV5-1 CASSLGLAGDFYEQYF TGCGCCAGCAGCTTGGGTCTCGCGGGGGACTTTTACGAGCAGTACTTC
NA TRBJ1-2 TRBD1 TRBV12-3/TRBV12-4 CASTTGGYGYTF TGTGCCAGCACAACAGGGGGCTATGGCTACACCTTC
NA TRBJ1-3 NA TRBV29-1 CSVGQNGNTIYF TGCAGCGTTGGACAGAACGGAAACACCATATATTTT
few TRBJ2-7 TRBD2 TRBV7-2 CASSLLVGRAGEQYF TGTGCCAGCAGCTTACTGGTCGGGAGGGCCGGAGAGCAGTACTTC
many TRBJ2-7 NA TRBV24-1 CATSDGYEQYF TGTGCCACCAGCGATGGCTACGAGCAGTACTTC
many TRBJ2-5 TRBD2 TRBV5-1 CASSLTSGTEETQYF TGCGCCAGCAGCTTGACTAGCGGGACCGAAGAGACCCAGTACTTC